This T cell receptor beta chain was captured by sequencing in a study of T cells in Graves' hyperthyroidism and ophthalmopathy. Study outcomes and limitations: Blood also carried most thyroid clonotypes expanded above 0.001.

This CDR3 has 15 residues. The germline gives CDR1 MDHEN, CDR2 SYDVKM. Trimming cost V 2 bases and J 0 bases, with 8 bases left between them. This clonotype was picked up many times. Its antigen remains unknown. Diagnosing involved the use of clinical symptoms, serum thyroxine and TRAb, thyroid ultrasound and orbital computed tomography. Amplified regions were TCR beta CDR3 sequences from RNA transcripts. First-round RT-PCR of the TCR CDR3 relied on the HTBI primer set. TCRdb fed the multiplex PCR reads into MiXCR, producing one record per CDR3 protein. Of 250,000 to 300,000 distinct CDR3 sequences detected, over 15% appear once; the ten largest clones hold around 61%.

The source is a woman aged 55-70 years with Graves' ophthalmopathy. Sequencing was performed on blood. The chain employs TRBV28 and TRBJ1-5; D is unresolved. The DNA of the CDR3 is TGTGCCAGCAGTTTAACGGCCTATAGCAATCAGCCCCAGCATTTT. Translation gives CASSLTAYSNQPQHF.